A single sample gave rise to the 22 T cell receptor beta chains below, sequenced in a study of read filtering for tumor transcriptome and immune sequencing. Molecular barcoded adaptors covering alpha/delta and beta/gamma chains were used on about 390 ng RNA. TCRdb called the reads again in MiXCR, with one record for every CDR3 protein. The data contain about 38,000 distinct CDR3 sequences, roughly 13% of them singletons. Sequenced: a population of CD138-negative cells sorted from bone marrow. These receptors originate from a donor at least 40 years old with multiple myeloma.

This chain connects TRBV6-5 to TRBJ2-1; 7 nucleotides line up with TRBD1. This CDR3 comprises 16 residues. V was clipped by 6 bases and J by 7 bases; unmatched bases: 15. The germline gives CDR1 MNHEY, CDR2 SVGAGI. CDR3 sequence reads: CASSRPRRDRPNEQFF. The CDR3, as DNA: TGTGCCAGCAGCCGACCTCGTAGGGACAGACCGAATGAGCAGTTCTTC.

This clonotype occurred a few times. This chain uses TRBV5-1 with TRBJ2-7, with TRBD1 identical over 7 bases. This CDR3 is built from 15 residues. CDR1 SGHRS and CDR2 YFSETQ come from the germline V gene. The ends lost 0 bases at V and 4 bases at J; junction bases unmatched: 7. The CDR3 protein is CASSLGGGGVYEQYF. The CDR3, as DNA: TGCGCCAGCAGCTTGGGAGGGGGCGGAGTATACGAGCAGTACTTC.

This clonotype has a count of ten or more. This sequence joins TRBV4-1 and TRBJ2-7; the D gene could be TRBD1 or TRBD2 (5 bases each). The V end was cut by 3 bases, the J end by 6 bases, with 21 bases between. The CDR3 consists of 16 residues. Germline lookup yields CDR1 MGHRA and CDR2 YSYEKL. The CDR3 loop reads CASSQVPGPVSSEQYF. The CDR3 DNA is TGCGCCAGCAGCCAGGTTCCGGGACCGGTGAGTTCCGAGCAGTACTTC.

This rearrangement joins TRBV28 to TRBJ2-5, with TRBD2 identical over 12 bases. Germline V gene sequence: CDR1 MDHEN, CDR2 SYDVKM. The CDR3 consists of 15 residues. The trim removed 6 bases at V and 5 bases at J, leaving 7 bases unmatched. DNA for the CDR3: TGTGCCAGCAGCCGTAACCTAGCGGGAGGGGAGACCCAGTACTTC. Its translation: CASSRNLAGGETQYF. The variable domain in full, with the rest retrieved from reference TRBV28 and TRBJ2-5, is DVKVTQSSRYLVKRTGEKVFLECVQDMDHENMFWYRQDPGLGLRLIYFSYDVKMKEKGDIPEGYSVSREKKERFSLILESASTNQTSMYLCASSRNLAGGETQYFGPGTRLLVL.

This clonotype was recorded many times. The chain employs TRBV7-2 and TRBJ2-7; TRBD1 is a possible D gene (6 bases). Germline CDR1 SGHTA, CDR2 FQGNSA. V was trimmed by 5 bases and J by 3 bases, leaving 17 bases between them. The CDR3 loop spans 15 amino acids. CDR3 sequence (DNA): TGTGCCAGCAGCCCCAGGGGCCCCTCGGGCTACGAGCAGTACTTC. Amino acid sequence: CASSPRGPSGYEQYF. The variable domain in full, with the rest retrieved from reference TRBV7-2 and TRBJ2-7, is GAGVSQSPSNKVTEKGKDVELRCDPISGHTALYWYRQSLGQGLEFLIYFQGNSAPDKSGLPSDRFSAERTGGSVSTLTIQRTQQEDSAVYLCASSPRGPSGYEQYFGPGTRLTVT.

This clonotype appeared many times. V usage is TRBV28 and J usage is TRBJ2-3; 8 positions agree with TRBD2. In germline, CDR1 is MDHEN, CDR2 SYDVKM. V gave up 5 bases and J gave up 3 bases; unmatched junction bases: 13. This CDR3 spans 17 amino acids. The CDR3 is CASSPLREASGTDTQYF. CDR3 coding DNA: TGTGCCAGCAGTCCACTGAGGGAGGCTAGCGGGACAGATACGCAGTATTTT.

The chain uses TRBV3-1 and TRBJ2-5; a weak D match, TRBD1 (5 bases). V was shortened by 1 base and J by 4 bases, with 7 bases between the two germline ends. Per the germline V gene, CDR1 is LGHDT and CDR2 is YNNKEL (reference sequence). The CDR3 has 13 residues. CDR3 in amino acids: CASSQGRGETQYF. For the CDR3, the DNA is TGTGCCAGCAGCCAAGGAAGGGGAGAGACCCAGTACTTC.

This clonotype was seen only a few times. A much larger clone differs by one base, so this may be a read error. The chain recombines TRBV6-2 or TRBV6-3 with TRBJ2-7; TRBD1 is a possible D gene (6 bases). CDR3 length: 15 amino acids. Germline V CDR1 and CDR2: MNHEY, SVGEGT. The CDR3 bases are TGTGCCAGCAGTACCCCTGGGACATTCCACTACGAGCAGCACTTC. This codes for CASSTPGTFHYEQHF.

In its sample, this clonotype was seen many times. The rearrangement links TRBV20-1 to TRBJ2-5, with 13 bases matching TRBD2. After removal of 3 bases from V and 1 base from J, the junction contained 11 bases not matched to a gene. The CDR3 is 18 amino acids. Germline CDR1 is DFQATT and CDR2 is SNEGSKA (reference sequence). CDR3 region: CSASEWTSGRGLQETQYF. The CDR3 nucleotides are TGCAGTGCTAGCGAGTGGACTAGCGGGAGAGGACTCCAAGAGACCCAGTACTTC.

There are many counts of this clonotype. The rearrangement joins TRBV6-5 to TRBJ2-3; 8 bases align to TRBD2. Trimming took 4 bases from V and 5 from J; bases not matched to a gene: 2. CDR3 size: 13 residues. In germline, CDR1 is MNHEY, CDR2 SVGAGI. CDR3 sequence (DNA): TGTGCCAGCAGTTTTAGCGGGGAAGATACGCAGTATTTT. Protein product: CASSFSGEDTQYF.

About this clonotype itself: Sequence at one end of the junction differs from germline and may be a read error. J is TRBJ2-1 and V is TRBV20-1; TRBD2 matches 11 bases. This CDR3 has 15 residues. The germline gives CDR1 DFQATT, CDR2 SNEGSKA (reference sequence). CDR3 amino acids: CSARVTSGSYKEQFF. The CDR3 nucleotides are TGCAGTGCTAGAGTCACTAGCGGGAGCTACAAGGAGCAGTTCTTC.

In its sample, this clonotype was seen many times. This chain joins TRBV18 and TRBJ2-7, with D possibly TRBD2 on 6 matching bases. Germline CDR1 is KGHSH and CDR2 is LQKENI. The V end lost 2 bases, the J end lost 8 bases, and 16 bases lay between the germline ends. The CDR3 sequence is 14 residues long. The CDR3 here is CASSPTGLTTKQYF. For the CDR3, the DNA is TGTGCCAGCTCACCAACGGGACTTACTACGAAGCAGTACTTC.

The chain couples TRBV5-8 to TRBJ2-1; the match to TRBD2 covers 10 bases. The J segment lost 5 bases and the V segment lost 0 bases, leaving 2 bases of the junction unmatched. The CDR3 contains 15 residues. The germline V gene encodes CDR1 SGHTS and CDR2 YDEGEE. CDR3 region: CASSLALAGDNEQFF. The CDR3 nucleotides read TGTGCCAGCAGCTTGGCTCTAGCGGGAGACAATGAGCAGTTCTTC. Supplemented by reference TRBV5-8 and TRBJ2-1, the full variable domain reads EAGVTQSPTHLIKTRGQQATLRCSPISGHTSVYWYQQALGLGLQFLLWYDEGEERNRGNFPPRFSGRQFPNYSSELNVNALELEDSALYLCASSLALAGDNEQFFGPGTRLTVL.

This clonotype was observed many times. Germline is not matched at one junction end, which may reflect a read error. V usage is TRBV4-2 and J usage is TRBJ2-1; 7 bases are shared with TRBD2. The CDR3 covers 13 residues. Germline values: CDR1 LGHNA, CDR2 YNFKEQ. The CDR3 coding sequence is TGTGCCAGCAGCCACGGGGGGTCGGAGTTCTGGGTCTTC. As protein: CASSHGGSEFWVF.

In regard to this clonotype: A clone one base away is much larger, so this may be a read error. The chain uses TRBV15 and TRBJ2-3; D may be TRBD2 (5 bases). Germline-derived CDR1 and CDR2 are LNHNV and YYDKDF (reference sequence). V lost 6 bases, J lost 4 bases, and 11 bases lay in between. This CDR3 spans 13 amino acids. CDR3 nucleotide sequence: TGTGCCACCAGGGGCCCTAGCCCAGATACGCAGTATTTT. Protein sequence: CATRGPSPDTQYF. The full variable domain, rest sourced from reference TRBV15 and TRBJ2-3, is DAMVIQNPRYQVTQFGKPVTLSCSQTLNHNVMYWYQQKSSQAPKLLFHYYDKDFNNEADTPDNFQSRRPNTSFCFLDIRSPGLGDTAMYLCATRGPSPDTQYFGPGTRLTVL.

In this sample, this clonotype turned up many times. This rearrangement joins TRBV4-2 to TRBJ2-1, with D uncertain. Germline CDR1 LGHNA, CDR2 YNFKEQ. Trimming left V 1 base short and J 2 bases short, with 9 bases between. The CDR3 runs to 15 residues. For the CDR3, the DNA is TGTGCCAGCAGCCAAGTGGGGATAACCTACAATGAGCAGTTCTTC. Protein product: CASSQVGITYNEQFF.

This clonotype was found many times. The chain couples TRBV18 to TRBJ2-1; possibly TRBD2 for D (6 bases). The CDR3 spans 13 residues. The germline gives CDR1 KGHSH, CDR2 LQKENI. V lost 5 bases to trimming and J lost 5 bases, with 10 bases between them. The CDR3 loop reads CASSGDLDNEQFF. CDR3 in DNA: TGTGCCAGCTCAGGGGACTTGGACAATGAGCAGTTCTTC.

In its sample, this clonotype was seen many times. The chain links TRBV13 to TRBJ2-1; D might be TRBD1 or TRBD2, each matching 5 bases. The CDR3 has 14 amino acids. The ends were cut back, 2 bases at V and 1 base at J, with 6 bases in the middle. Germline V lookup: CDR1 PRHDT, CDR2 FYEKMQ (reference sequence). The CDR3, as DNA: TGTGCCAGCAGCTTATGGGGGTCCTACAATGAGCAGTTCTTC. Amino acids: CASSLWGSYNEQFF.

This clonotype was seen at least ten times. The chain joins TRBV10-3 to TRBJ2-3; D gene unclear. Trimming pared 4 bases from V and 2 bases from J, leaving 13 bases between. Germline V gene data show CDR1 as ENHRY and CDR2 as SYGVKD. This CDR3 region has 15 residues. CDR3 region: CAISGSRRTTDTQYF. CDR3 DNA: TGTGCCATCAGTGGAAGCAGGAGAACCACAGATACGCAGTATTTT.

In this sample, this clonotype turned up many times. This sequence joins TRBV20-1 and TRBJ2-7; 11 bases line up with TRBD2. CDR3 length equals 14 residues. V shed 6 bases, J shed 1 base, and the junction held 5 bases outside the gene matches. CDR1 is DFQATT, CDR2 SNEGSKA, per germline (reference sequence). In nucleotides, the CDR3 is TGCAGTGCCGACGGGACTAGCGGTTCCTACGAGCAGTACTTC. Residues: CSADGTSGSYEQYF.

There are many counts of this clonotype. This sequence joins TRBV28 and TRBJ1-2; 10 bases match TRBD1. This CDR3 comprises 15 residues. CDR1 is MDHEN, CDR2 SYDVKM, per germline. J lost 8 bases, V lost 6 bases, and 12 bases had no gene match. CDR3 nucleotide sequence: TGTGCCAGCAGAACCCCCCGGGACAGGGGTCTCGGCTACACCTTC. It yields the protein CASRTPRDRGLGYTF.

This clonotype was found once. The chain combines TRBV12-3 or TRBV12-4 with TRBJ2-7, with D unclear. This CDR3 contains 13 residues. The V end lost 2 bases, the J end lost 4 bases, and 9 bases lay between the germline ends. CDR3: CASSLTQFYEQYF. The CDR3 DNA follows: TGTGCCAGCAGTTTAACCCAGTTTTACGAGCAGTACTTC.